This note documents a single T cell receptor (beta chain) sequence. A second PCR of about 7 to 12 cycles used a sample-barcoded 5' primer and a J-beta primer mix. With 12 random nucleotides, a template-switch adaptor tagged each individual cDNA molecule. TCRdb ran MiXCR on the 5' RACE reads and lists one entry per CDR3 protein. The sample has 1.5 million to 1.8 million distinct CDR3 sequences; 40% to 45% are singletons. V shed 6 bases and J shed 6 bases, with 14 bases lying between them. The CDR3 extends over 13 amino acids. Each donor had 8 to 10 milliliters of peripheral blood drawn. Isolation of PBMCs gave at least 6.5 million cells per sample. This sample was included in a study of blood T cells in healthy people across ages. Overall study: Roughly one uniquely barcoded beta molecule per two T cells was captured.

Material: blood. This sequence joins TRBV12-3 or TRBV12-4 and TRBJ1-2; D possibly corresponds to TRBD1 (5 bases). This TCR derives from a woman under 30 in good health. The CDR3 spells CASRAPGRDGYTF. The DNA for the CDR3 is TGTGCCAGCAGGGCCCCGGGACGTGATGGCTACACCTTC.